What follows describes a single T cell receptor beta chain. The data derive from a study of blood T cell repertoires in COVID-19. Study background: Sample material is recorded as cDNA or gDNA derived from T cells, B-cell-depleted T cells, or PBMCs.

Germline-derived CDR1 and CDR2 are SEHNR and FQNEAQ (reference sequence). The V segment lost 1 base and the J segment 4 bases; nucleotides outside the gene matches: 10. The CDR3 length is 16 residues. In the authors' workflow: Estimated nucleated cell counts came from reference gene primer amplification. Sequenced by immunoSEQ multiplex PCR; TCRdb stores in-frame clones only, minus some. V, J and clone size reflect that table, while D and trimming were determined from the DNA. Here the sample spans 120,000 or so clones, nearly 90% being singletons. The sample was peripheral blood. The sequence derives from a woman aged 55 to 70 with COVID-19, enrolled during active disease. The chain carries TRBV7-9 and TRBJ2-7; 7 nucleotides align to TRBD1. CDR3 region: CASSLGGGLTIYEQYF. CDR3 sequence (DNA): TGTGCCAGCAGCTTAGGAGGGGGCCTCACCATTTACGAGCAGTACTTC.